These T cell receptor beta chains were read from a single sample in a study of radiotherapy plus CTLA-4 blockade in lung cancer. Assay used: immunoSEQ multiplex PCR; TCRdb lists only in-frame clones, some missing. The data show about 35,000 clones, 85% seen once. The sequences come from peripheral blood, collected from a patient treated with radiotherapy plus ipilimumab. These receptors all stem from a human donor with non-small cell lung cancer who had stable disease on radiotherapy plus ipilimumab. The CDR3 runs from the conserved cysteine through the conserved F or W. D genes are given only for firm matches. Only some rows state a clone size, as once, few, many or a class for expanded clones.

.	TRBV11-2	few	TRBJ2-7	TGTGCCAGCAGCTTAGACCCAGGGGCCGAGCAGTACTTC	CASSLDPGAEQYF
.	TRBV7-6	.	TRBJ1-3	TGTGCCAGCAGCCCACGAGGCTCTGGAAACACCATATATTTT	CASSPRGSGNTIYF
.	TRBV6-5	.	TRBJ2-1	TGTGCCAGCAGGTCCCCGCGGTTTAGTGAGCAGTTCTTC	CASRSPRFSEQFF
TRBD2	TRBV4-3	once	TRBJ2-7	TGCGCCAGCAGCCACGGACTAGAATCCCCCTACGAGCAGTACTTC	CASSHGLESPYEQYF
.	TRBV6-1	.	TRBJ1-2	TGTGCCAGCAGTGAAGACGACGGCGGAGTGAGGGGCTACACCTTC	CASSEDDGGVRGYTF
.	TRBV7-2	.	TRBJ2-5	TGTGCCAGCAGCCTCGGAGGGACCGAGAAGCAGTACTTC	CASSLGGTEKQYF
TRBD1	TRBV5-4	.	TRBJ1-2	TGTGCCAGCAGCTTGGCAGGGGGAAACTATGGCTACACCTTC	CASSLAGGNYGYTF
.	TRBV19	.	TRBJ2-5	TGTGCCAGTATTTTCCCGGGTTGCGACCAAGAGACCCAGTACTTC	CASIFPGCDQETQYF
.	TRBV5-1	.	TRBJ2-5	TGCGCCAGCAGCTTGGACGGCGGAACCGGGGAGACCCAGTACTTC	CASSLDGGTGETQYF
.	TRBV15	.	TRBJ2-1	TGTGCCACCAGCAGAGATCTCAGGGAAGAGCAGTTCTTC	CATSRDLREEQFF
TRBD1	TRBV6-1	.	TRBJ1-4	TGTGCCAGCAGTGAAACAGGGGTAGGAGAAAAACTGTTTTTT	CASSETGVGEKLFF
.	TRBV6-1	once	TRBJ1-2	TGTGCCAGCAGTGAAATCGGTGATGGCTACACCTTC	CASSEIGDGYTF
.	TRBV25-1	.	TRBJ2-2	TGTGCCAGCGAACCAGGCTCGAACACCGGGGAGCTGTTTTTT	CASEPGSNTGELFF
.	TRBV27	.	TRBJ2-5	TGTGCCAGCCGTGCCGCCGGTGGGGGACTAGAGACCCAGTACTTC	CASRAAGGGLETQYF
.	TRBV5-6	.	TRBJ1-5	TGTGCCAGCAGTCTTCAGGGAGGGCAGCCCCAGCATTTT	CASSLQGGQPQHF
.	TRBV28	.	TRBJ1-4	TGTGCCAGCAGTACTGGCAGGGGAGAAAAACTGTTTTTT	CASSTGRGEKLFF
TRBD2	TRBV11-2	.	TRBJ2-5	TGTGCCAGCGCCCAGGGGACTAGCGGGCTTGTGTACTTC	CASAQGTSGLVYF
TRBD2	TRBV7-2	.	TRBJ2-2	TGTGCCAGCAGCTCCTCGGGGGGTCGGACCGGGGAGCTGTTTTTT	CASSSSGGRTGELFF
TRBD2	TRBV10-3	.	TRBJ2-7	TGTGCCATCAGTGACCGGACTAGCGGGAGTTACGAGCAGTACTTC	CAISDRTSGSYEQYF
.	TRBV11-3	.	TRBJ2-2	TGTGCCAGCAGTTTACAGGGCCAATCAGTGGGGACCGGGGAGCTGTTTTTT	CASSLQGQSVGTGELFF
.	TRBV7-8	.	TRBJ2-5	TGTGCCAGCAGCCGAGGCCGGGTCCAAGAGACCCAGTACTTC	CASSRGRVQETQYF
TRBD1	TRBV6-1	.	TRBJ1-5	TGTGCCAGCCTCCGGACAGGGGGCAATCAGCCCCAGCATTTT	CASLRTGGNQPQHF
.	TRBV28	.	TRBJ1-5	TGTGCCAGCGGCTCGCCGTATAGCAATCAGCCCCAGCATTTT	CASGSPYSNQPQHF
.	TRBV9	.	TRBJ2-3	TGTGCCAGCAGCGTAGATTTGGCAGGTAGAGATACGCAGTATTTT	CASSVDLAGRDTQYF
.	TRBV25-1	.	TRBJ2-7	TGTGCCAGCAGTCGAGGGTACGAGCAGTACTTC	CASSRGYEQYF
.	TRBV19	.	TRBJ2-1	TGTGCCAGTAGTATTGAGGCTAGCGCCAGTGAGCAGTTCTTC	CASSIEASASEQFF
.	TRBV4-1	.	TRBJ1-1	TGCGCCAGCAGCCACTTCGTGGGGACTTACGGCACTGAAGCTTTCTTT	CASSHFVGTYGTEAFF
.	TRBV4-1	.	TRBJ1-2	TGCGCCAGCAGCCAAGATCGCGGACAGCTTTTTTCAGCTAACTATGGCTACACCTTC	CASSQDRGQLFSANYGYTF
.	TRBV7-9	few	TRBJ2-1	TGTGCCAGCAGCTTGCGACTCCACAATGAGCAGTTCTTC	CASSLRLHNEQFF
.	TRBV27	.	TRBJ1-1	TGTGCCAGCAGTTTCCAGGGTCTGAACACTGAAGCTTTCTTT	CASSFQGLNTEAFF
.	TRBV10-2	.	TRBJ2-7	TGCGCCAGCAGTTTGGCGGACTTCTACGAGCAGTACTTC	CASSLADFYEQYF
TRBD2	TRBV11-2	.	TRBJ2-7	TGTGCCAGCAGCTTCGCGGGAGAACACTACGAGCAGTACTTC	CASSFAGEHYEQYF
.	TRBV19	.	TRBJ2-3	TGTGCCAGTAGTGCAGACAGGGAGGGCACAGATACGCAGTATTTT	CASSADREGTDTQYF
.	TRBV5-1	.	TRBJ2-2	TGCGCCAGCAAGGAGGGCACCGGGGAGCTGTTTTTT	CASKEGTGELFF
.	TRBV18	.	TRBJ1-3	TGTGCCAGCTCACCGGTCCGGGACACCAGCTCTGGAAACACCATATATTTT	CASSPVRDTSSGNTIYF
.	TRBV7-2	.	TRBJ1-1	TGTGCCAGCAGCTTAAACGCAGGGGAGAACACTGAAGCTTTCTTT	CASSLNAGENTEAFF
TRBD2	TRBV7-2	.	TRBJ2-1	TGTGCCAGCAGCTTGGGACTAGCGGGATTAAATGAGCAGTTCTTC	CASSLGLAGLNEQFF
.	TRBV7-2	.	TRBJ2-5	TGTGCCAGCAGCTTAACTACGGGGGAGACCCAGTACTTC	CASSLTTGETQYF
TRBD1	TRBV10-3	.	TRBJ2-3	TGTGCCATACTTAGCAGCCCGGACAGGTCAGATACGCAGTATTTT	CAILSSPDRSDTQYF
TRBD2	TRBV19	.	TRBJ2-1	TGTGCCAGTAGTATCCGGACTAGCGGGAGAATCAATGAGCAGTTCTTC	CASSIRTSGRINEQFF
TRBD1	TRBV5-6	.	TRBJ1-2	TGTGCCTGCACATGGACAGGGGGCTTCTATGGCTACACCTTC	CACTWTGGFYGYTF
.	TRBV5-1	once	TRBJ1-6	TGCGCCAGCAGGTTGTGGCTCAGGGAGGCGAATTCACCCCTCCACTTT	CASRLWLREANSPLHF
.	TRBV10-2	.	TRBJ2-5	TGCGCCAGCAGTGAGTCGAGGCTAGCGCTTCAGGAGACCCAGTACTTC	CASSESRLALQETQYF
TRBD1	TRBV7-2	.	TRBJ2-7	TGTGCCAGCAGCTCCCCAGGGGACAGGGTGTACGAGCAGTACTTC	CASSSPGDRVYEQYF
.	TRBV7-9	.	TRBJ1-2	TGTGCCAGCAGCCTCCAGGACTACTATGGCTACACCTTC	CASSLQDYYGYTF
TRBD1	TRBV5-1	few	TRBJ2-1	TGCGCCAGCAGCTTGGACACACAGGGGGAGCAGTTCTTC	CASSLDTQGEQFF
TRBD1	TRBV5-6	.	TRBJ2-7	TGTGCCAGCAGCGATCTTCAGGGGGCCTACGAGCAGTACTTC	CASSDLQGAYEQYF
.	TRBV28	once	TRBJ1-2	TGTGCCAGCAGTTTAGGAGGACAGACCTATGGCTACACCTTC	CASSLGGQTYGYTF
.	TRBV29-1	.	TRBJ2-5	TGCAGCGTTCTAAGGGGACGGGGGGCCGGGGAGACCCAGTACTTC	CSVLRGRGAGETQYF
.	TRBV7-8	.	TRBJ2-7	TGTGCCAGCAGCTTAGATCTGGGCACGCACTACGAGCAGTACTTC	CASSLDLGTHYEQYF
.	TRBV21-1	.	TRBJ2-3	TGTGCCAGCAGCAAAACCCAAGAGGATTTTTGCGGGAGGGCCTACAGGTTCACAGATACGCAGTATTTT	CASSKTQEDFCGRAYRFTDTQYF